These 25 T cell receptor beta chains came from one sample sequenced in a study of identical twins. TCRdb re-called the 5' RACE reads with MiXCR, one entry per CDR3 protein. The sample shows some 900,000 distinct CDR3 sequences, more than 9% of them seen only once. These same records also appear under a second study, on yellow fever vaccine responses in identical twins.

The sequencing sample was made of PBMCs. The source of these receptors is a young woman in good health.

This clonotype has a handful of counts. The chain recombines TRBV18 with TRBJ2-1; maybe TRBD1 (5 bases). Trimming left V 6 bases short and J 5 bases short, with 14 bases between. The CDR3 covers 14 residues. Germline CDR1 and CDR2: KGHSH and LQKENI. CDR3 bases: TGTGCCAGCTCGCTAGGACAATTAGACAATGAGCAGTTCTTC. Protein: CASSLGQLDNEQFF.

The chain is built from TRBV5-5 and TRBJ2-5, with D possibly called TRBD1 or TRBD2 (5 bases each). This CDR3 is built from 16 residues. Per germline, CDR1 SGHKS and CDR2 YYEKEE (reference sequence). The V end lost 4 bases, the J end lost 3 bases, and 19 bases lay between the germline ends. CDR3 sequence: CASSQGRRVLEETQYF. For the CDR3, the DNA is TGTGCCAGCAGCCAGGGACGTCGGGTGTTGGAAGAGACCCAGTACTTC.

V gene TRBV11-2 combines with J gene TRBJ2-3; D remains unclear. Germline V lookup: CDR1 SGHAT, CDR2 FQNNGV. There are 15 residues in the CDR3. Trimming removed 3 bases at V and 5 bases at J, with 15 bases between. The CDR3 loop is CASSFLRAIRDTQYF. In nucleotides, the CDR3 is TGTGCCAGCAGCTTTCTCCGTGCCATTCGAGATACGCAGTATTTT.

This chain joins TRBV27 and TRBJ2-1; the D call may be TRBD1 or TRBD2 (5 bases each). Germline CDR1 reads MNHEY; CDR2 reads SMNVEV (reference sequence). Trimming cost V 4 bases and J 0 bases, with 7 bases left between them. This CDR3 comprises 14 residues. CDR3 region: CASSWGSSYNEQFF. CDR3 in DNA: TGTGCCAGCAGTTGGGGGAGCTCCTACAATGAGCAGTTCTTC.

This clonotype was found a few times. The rearrangement joins TRBV11-2 to TRBJ2-3, with D perhaps given as TRBD1 or TRBD2 (5 bases each). The CDR3 covers 15 residues. V lost 5 bases, J lost 0 bases, and 12 bases lay in between. Germline CDR1 and CDR2: SGHAT and FQNNGV. CDR3 protein: CASSPNWGSTDTQYF. The DNA for the CDR3 is TGTGCCAGCAGCCCCAATTGGGGGAGCACAGATACGCAGTATTTT. The full variable domain, with the rest looked up from reference TRBV11-2 and TRBJ2-3, is EAGVAQSPRYKIIEKRQSVAFWCNPISGHATLYWYQQILGQGPKLLIQFQNNGVVDDSQLPKDRFSAERLKGVDSTLKIQPAKLEDSAVYLCASSPNWGSTDTQYFGPGTRLTVL.

The chain links TRBV14 to TRBJ2-3; D is ambiguous. V lost 7 bases and J lost 1, with 9 bases in between. Germline CDR1 SGHDN, CDR2 FVKESK. CDR3 length: 13 residues. The CDR3 DNA is TGTGCCAGCAACCATAGGGGCACAGATACGCAGTATTTT. The encoded protein is CASNHRGTDTQYF.

In this sample, this clonotype turned up a few times. The gene calls are TRBV19 and TRBJ1-1; possibly TRBD1 for D (6 bases). The V end was cut by 5 bases, the J end by 6 bases, with 19 bases between. Germline CDR1 and CDR2: LNHDA and SQIVND (reference sequence). The CDR3 runs to 15 residues. The CDR3 bases are TGTGCCAGTAGTCTCAACTCGAGGGGGATCCCTGAAGCTTTCTTT. It yields the protein CASSLNSRGIPEAFF.

This clonotype was found many times. The chain employs TRBV5-1 and TRBJ2-1; D is uncertain. Germline V gene lookup returns CDR1 SGHRS and CDR2 YFSETQ. The CDR3 sequence is 13 residues long. The V and J ends lost 7 bases and 12 bases respectively, with 20 bases between them. The CDR3 nucleotides read TGCGCCAGCCGACATACACCCCTACAAGGGCAGTTCTTC. Protein sequence: CASRHTPLQGQFF.

This clonotype was counted only a few times. J is TRBJ2-3 and V is TRBV5-1, with 11 positions matching TRBD2. The CDR3 totals 18 residues. The germline V gene has CDR1 SGHRS and CDR2 YFSETQ. Germline trimming cut 1 base from V and 6 bases from J; bases unmatched to any gene: 13. DNA for the CDR3: TGCGCCAGCAGCTTGTTAGGGCTAGCGGGAGGATTAGGGGATACGCAGTATTTT. This sequence encodes CASSLLGLAGGLGDTQYF. The full variable domain, in which reference TRBV5-1 and TRBJ2-3 provide the parts outside the CDR3, is KAGVTQTPRYLIKTRGQQVTLSCSPISGHRSVSWYQQTPGQGLQFLFEYFSETQRNKGNFPGRFSGRQFSNSRSEMNVSTLELGDSALYLCASSLLGLAGGLGDTQYFGPGTRLTVL.

The rearrangement uses TRBV11-2 and TRBJ2-2, with TRBD2 matching over 9 bases. CDR3 size: 20 residues. Germline assignment: CDR1 SGHAT and CDR2 FQNNGV. Germline trimming cut 2 bases from V and 6 bases from J; bases unmatched to any gene: 19. The CDR3, as DNA: TGTGCCAGCAGCTTATTTGCGGGAGGGTATCAGTTTACGAATTCCGGGGAGCTGTTTTTT. It translates to CASSLFAGGYQFTNSGELFF. Combining the CDR3 with reference TRBV11-2 and TRBJ2-2 gives the whole variable domain EAGVAQSPRYKIIEKRQSVAFWCNPISGHATLYWYQQILGQGPKLLIQFQNNGVVDDSQLPKDRFSAERLKGVDSTLKIQPAKLEDSAVYLCASSLFAGGYQFTNSGELFFGEGSRLTVL.

In its sample, this clonotype was seen many times. V usage is TRBV13 and J usage is TRBJ1-1; D not resolved. Germline V gene lookup returns CDR1 PRHDT and CDR2 FYEKMQ (reference sequence). V was cut by 0 bases and J by 0 bases, with 5 bases left in between. This CDR3 spans 14 amino acids. CDR3 DNA: TGTGCCAGCAGCTTAGGACACATGAACACTGAAGCTTTCTTT. Translated, it gives CASSLGHMNTEAFF.

This sequence joins TRBV7-2 and TRBJ2-2, with 9 bases fitting TRBD2. The V and J ends lost 5 bases and 6 bases, in that order; junction bases with no gene match: 7. The CDR3 contains 15 residues. CDR1 is SGHTA and CDR2 is FQGNSA in the germline V gene. In DNA form, the CDR3 reads TGTGCCAGCAGCGGGGGACTAGCAGGATCCGGGGAGCTGTTTTTT. Protein: CASSGGLAGSGELFF.

This clonotype was seen only a few times. The rearrangement joins TRBV9 to TRBJ1-1; D possibly corresponds to TRBD1 (6 bases). Trimming left V 0 bases short and J 8 bases short, with 14 bases between. CDR3 length equals 14 residues. Germline values: CDR1 SGDLS, CDR2 YYNGEE. Written as DNA, the CDR3 is TGTGCCAGCAGCGTAGTCCAGGGGAAGATCGAAGCTTTCTTT. Encoded protein: CASSVVQGKIEAFF.

This clonotype was seen only a few times. This sequence joins TRBV4-1 and TRBJ1-5; 9 bases fit TRBD1. J was trimmed by 4 bases and V by 1 base; bases with no gene match: 8. The CDR3 extends over 17 amino acids. The germline gives CDR1 MGHRA, CDR2 YSYEKL. The CDR3 here is CASSQGRGGQGNQPQHF. CDR3 in DNA: TGCGCCAGCAGCCAAGGAAGGGGGGGACAGGGAAATCAGCCCCAGCATTTT.

Only a few counts were recorded for this clonotype. V usage is TRBV27 and J usage is TRBJ2-1; 10 positions agree with TRBD2. CDR1 and CDR2 from the germline V gene are MNHEY and SMNVEV (reference sequence). The CDR3 has 17 amino acids. The trim removed 0 bases at V and 2 bases at J, leaving 4 bases unmatched. CDR3 in amino acids: CASSLSLAGVPYNEQFF. CDR3 in DNA: TGTGCCAGCAGTTTATCTCTAGCGGGGGTACCCTACAATGAGCAGTTCTTC.

The chain uses TRBV29-1 and TRBJ2-7; TRBD2 matches at 7 bases. CDR3 length: 16 amino acids. CDR1 is SQVTM, CDR2 ANQGSEA, per germline. V shed 7 bases and J 0 bases; nucleotides not matched to a gene: 15. The CDR3 here is CSASRIHQRGSYEQYF. DNA of the CDR3: TGCAGCGCCTCCCGTATACATCAGCGGGGCTCCTACGAGCAGTACTTC.

The chain combines TRBV6-2 or TRBV6-3 with TRBJ2-7; D might be TRBD2 (5 bases). Trimming removed 6 bases at V and 0 bases at J, with 15 bases between. The CDR3 has 15 residues. Germline-derived CDR1 and CDR2 are MNHEY and SVGEGT. The chain's CDR3 is CASSRGLPSSYEQYV. The CDR3 DNA reads TGTGCCAGCAGCCGTGGACTTCCAAGCTCCTACGAGCAGTACGTC.

This chain connects TRBV5-6 to TRBJ2-2; 8 bases match TRBD2. The CDR3 runs to 12 residues. V trimming: 4 bases; J trimming: 7 bases; junction bases outside the gene matches: 0. CDR1 and CDR2 from the germline V gene are SGHDT and YYEEEE. The CDR3 DNA follows: TGTGCCAGCAGCCGGGAGGGCGGGGAGCTGTTTTTT. As protein: CASSREGGELFF.

This clonotype turned up a few times. V is TRBV9 and J is TRBJ2-1, with 7 bases that match TRBD2. The ends lost 1 base at V and 5 bases at J; junction bases unmatched: 9. Germline V lookup: CDR1 SGDLS, CDR2 YYNGEE. The CDR3 runs 16 residues. The CDR3 nucleotides are TGTGCCAGCAGCGTACGAGCTAGCGGAATTAACAATGAGCAGTTCTTC. Protein sequence: CASSVRASGINNEQFF.

The CDR3 sequence is CASSPSTVSGTEAFF. DNA for the CDR3: TGTGCCAGCAGCCCCTCGACAGTCTCTGGGACTGAAGCTTTCTTT. V and J are TRBV7-6 and TRBJ1-1, with D possibly being TRBD1 (5 bases). There are 15 residues in the CDR3. Germline CDR1 reads SGHVS; CDR2 reads FNYEAQ. Between the trimmed V and J ends, which lost 5 bases and 5 bases, there was a span of 18 bases. Variable domain in full (rest from reference TRBV7-6 and TRBJ1-1): GAGVSQSPRYKVTKRGQDVALRCDPISGHVSLYWYRQALGQGPEFLTYFNYEAQQDKSGLPNDRFSAERPEGSISTLTIQRTEQRDSAMYRCASSPSTVSGTEAFFGQGTRLTVV.

The J gene is TRBJ2-7, the V gene TRBV7-7, with D tentatively TRBD2 (5 bases). The CDR3 is 15 amino acids. CDR1 and CDR2 (germline): SSHAT, FNYEAQ (reference sequence). V lost 1 base and J 2 bases, leaving 12 bases between the germline ends. CDR3 loop: CASSLGRSRTYEQYV. CDR3 bases: TGTGCCAGCAGCTTAGGGAGGTCCCGGACCTACGAGCAGTACGTC.

The chain recombines TRBV20-1 with TRBJ1-2; D not certain. The CDR3 is made up of 12 amino acids. Germline V gene sequence: CDR1 DFQATT, CDR2 SNEGSKA (reference sequence). V lost 2 bases, J lost 6 bases, and 10 bases lay in between. Written as DNA, the CDR3 is TGCAGTGCTAGAATTGGCGGTCATGGCTACACCTTC. Protein: CSARIGGHGYTF.

The V and J genes are TRBV3-1 and TRBJ2-1, with D perhaps matching TRBD2 (5 bases). The CDR3 has 17 residues. Trimming pared 5 bases from V and 7 bases from J, leaving 24 bases between. The germline V gene encodes CDR1 LGHDT and CDR2 YNNKEL (reference sequence). CDR3 bases: TGTGCCAGCAGCTTCGAAGGCCTAGCCCTCCTGGGTAATGAGCAGTTCTTC. Its protein is CASSFEGLALLGNEQFF.

The V gene is TRBV24-1, the J gene TRBJ2-1; possibly TRBD2 for D (5 bases). V was cut by 4 bases and J by 14 bases, with 14 bases left in between. CDR1 is KGHDR and CDR2 is SFDVKD in the germline V gene. The CDR3 contains 12 residues. The CDR3 reads CATSEAGGLKFF. The DNA of the CDR3 is TGTGCCACCAGTGAGGCCGGCGGGCTAAAGTTCTTC.

V and J are TRBV2 and TRBJ2-1; D is possibly TRBD2 (6 bases). Germline V gene lookup returns CDR1 SNHLY and CDR2 FYNNEI. The CDR3 consists of 13 residues. Trimming cost V 8 bases and J 4 bases, with 12 bases left between them. CDR3 amino acids: CASLVADYNEQFF. CDR3 DNA sequence: TGTGCCAGCTTGGTAGCGGATTACAATGAGCAGTTCTTC.